This T cell receptor beta chain was sequenced for a study of OX40 agonist ivuxolimab in advanced cancers. At the level of the study: Ivuxolimab, which is an agonistic anti-OX40 (CD134) antibody, was administered to the patients. Regarding the study as a whole: Both blood CD4+ and CD8+ T cells showed clonal growth by week 6 at 0.1 to 3.0 mg/kg.

V was pared by 5 bases and J by 4 bases, with 14 bases between. The V gene's germline CDR1 is MNHEY and CDR2 SVGAGI. The CDR3 consists of 14 residues. Remarks on this clone: Its antigen is still unknown.

TCRdb keeps only in-frame clones here, not all; method: immunoSEQ multiplex PCR. The sample includes approximately 29,000 clones, almost 80% of them seen just once. The chain has TRBV6-5 and TRBJ1-1; a possible D gene is TRBD1 (5 bases). The specimen was CD4+ or CD8+ T cells sorted from blood, collected in a trial of the OX40 agonist ivuxolimab. The source is an adult with an advanced solid tumor such as melanoma, head and neck, liver or kidney cancer. This chain's CDR3 is CASSEVPGFTEAFF. The DNA for the CDR3 is TGTGCCAGCAGTGAAGTCCCAGGGTTCACTGAAGCTTTCTTT.